The clone carrying this TCR beta chain was detected many times. V dropped 5 bases and J dropped 3 bases, with 14 bases sitting between them. The germline gives CDR1 DFQATT, CDR2 SNEGSKA (reference sequence). This CDR3 spans 14 amino acids. These data come from a study of identical twins. TCRdb ran MiXCR on the 5' RACE reads and lists one entry per CDR3 protein. The repertoire consists of 150,000 or so distinct CDR3 sequences, with around 3.6% occurring once and the leading ten covering 8.1%. Sequenced sample: memory T cells sorted from blood. This chain joins TRBV20-1 and TRBJ2-1; the D is unclear. This TCR came from a man in his late teens or twenties in good health. CDR3 in amino acids: CSAGSGRDYNEQFF. Here the CDR3 DNA reads TGCAGTGCTGGATCAGGACGAGACTACAATGAGCAGTTCTTC.